Listed here are 22 T cell receptor beta chains from one sample, sequenced in a study of blood T cell repertoires in COVID-19. The repertoire was sequenced with immunoSEQ multiplex PCR; TCRdb's copy has only in-frame clones and lacks some. The data contain 150,000 to 170,000 clones, around 85% of them singletons. The sample was peripheral blood. Receptors were obtained from a man in his 60s with COVID-19, enrolled during active disease.

This rearrangement joins TRBV5-8 to TRBJ1-5; the D gene is possibly TRBD1 (6 bases). CDR3 length equals 16 residues. With 0 bases removed from V and 0 bases from J, the gap between germline ends came to 10 bases. Germline CDR1 reads SGHTS; CDR2 reads YDEGEE. The CDR3 here is CASSLEKGVSNQPQHF. The CDR3, as DNA: TGTGCCAGCAGCTTGGAGAAGGGGGTTAGCAATCAGCCCCAGCATTTT.

The chain joins TRBV11-3 to TRBJ1-2; D not certain. Germline CDR1 and CDR2: SGHNT and YENEEA. This CDR3 spans 12 amino acids. Trimming cost V 7 bases and J 2 bases, with 8 bases left between them. The CDR3 DNA reads TGTGCCAGCATGGGAGGGAACTATGGCTACACCTTC. Protein: CASMGGNYGYTF.

This clone was counted a few times. The chain couples TRBV2 to TRBJ1-1; D perhaps matches TRBD1 (6 bases). CDR1 and CDR2 (germline): SNHLY, FYNNEI. Trimming removed 8 bases from V and 0 bases from J, with 13 bases in between. The CDR3 loop spans 14 amino acids. CDR3 coding DNA: TGTGCCAGCCAGGGGCACGAGCTGAACACTGAAGCTTTCTTT. Translated: CASQGHELNTEAFF.

The chain couples TRBV4-1 to TRBJ1-5; no clear D. The CDR3 totals 14 residues. The germline CDR1 and CDR2 sequences are MGHRA and YSYEKL. Trimming stripped 7 bases from V and 2 bases from J, with 12 bases between. Here the CDR3 reads CASTHGEGNQPQHF. The CDR3 DNA reads as TGCGCCAGCACACACGGGGAAGGCAATCAGCCCCAGCATTTT.

V gene TRBV29-1 combines with J gene TRBJ2-1; D call uncertain. Germline V gene lookup returns CDR1 SQVTM and CDR2 ANQGSEA. The germline V and J ends were trimmed by 4 bases and 1 base, with 11 bases remaining between them. This CDR3 spans 14 amino acids. CDR3 coding DNA: TGCAGCGTTGCGAGAGTCGAATCCTACAATGAGCAGTTCTTC. Encoded protein: CSVARVESYNEQFF.

V usage is TRBV7-8 and J usage is TRBJ2-1; D not resolved. V was clipped by 5 bases and J by 0 bases, with 26 bases between them. Germline-derived CDR1 and CDR2 are SGHVS and FQNEAQ. The CDR3 extends over 20 amino acids. Written as DNA, the CDR3 is TGTGCCAGCAGCCTAATAGAACAGCCCTTACCTTTATTCTCCTACAATGAGCAGTTCTTC. Encoded protein: CASSLIEQPLPLFSYNEQFF.

The chain combines TRBV7-8 with TRBJ1-2; D is unresolved. V gave up 0 bases and J gave up 2 bases, with 4 bases separating them. Germline CDR1 and CDR2: SGHVS and FQNEAQ. This CDR3 is built from 13 residues. Here the CDR3 reads CASSLAENYGYTF. The CDR3 nucleotides read TGTGCCAGCAGCTTAGCTGAGAACTATGGCTACACCTTC.

The chain employs TRBV6-2 or TRBV6-3 and TRBJ2-7; the match to TRBD1 covers 11 bases. The germline gives CDR1 MNHEY, CDR2 SVGEGT. Trimming took 2 bases from V and 2 from J; bases not matched to a gene: 11. The CDR3 contains 18 residues. The CDR3 nucleotides read TGTGCCAGCAGTTACGTGCGGGACAGGGGGTCTGTGACCTACGAGCAGTACTTC. Its protein is CASSYVRDRGSVTYEQYF.

The gene calls are TRBV2 and TRBJ1-1; 7 positions match TRBD1. V was pared by 6 bases and J by 7 bases, with 8 bases of the junction left unmatched. This CDR3 has 13 amino acids. Germline CDR1 reads SNHLY; CDR2 reads FYNNEI. CDR3 DNA: TGTGCCAGCAGCCTTACAGGGGACCTTGAAGCTTTCTTT. This translates into CASSLTGDLEAFF. The full variable domain, completed using reference TRBV2 and TRBJ1-1, is EPEVTQTPSHQVTQMGQEVILRCVPISNHLYFYWYRQILGQKVEFLVSFYNNEISEKSEIFDDQFSVERPDGSNFTLKIRSTKLEDSAMYFCASSLTGDLEAFFGQGTRLTVV.

The V gene is TRBV15, the J gene TRBJ1-4; 7 nucleotides match TRBD1. This CDR3 is 15 amino acids long. Looked up from germline, CDR1 is LNHNV and CDR2 is YYDKDF (reference sequence). V lost 8 bases, J lost 4 bases, and 10 bases stayed unmatched. The CDR3: CATAFHRGDNEKLFF. The CDR3 region has the DNA TGTGCCACCGCCTTTCACAGGGGCGATAATGAAAAACTGTTTTTT.

The chain's CDR3 is CASSPPGTPNQPQHF. The CDR3 DNA follows: TGTGCCAGCTCTCCGCCCGGGACACCTAATCAGCCCCAGCATTTT. The chain couples TRBV18 to TRBJ1-5; a possible D gene is TRBD1 (6 bases). Trimming left V 6 bases short and J 4 bases short, with 16 bases between. The CDR3 runs to 15 residues. Germline V gives CDR1 KGHSH, CDR2 LQKENI.

Notes on this clone: Other DNA sequences from this sample encode an identical CDR3 as well. This sequence joins TRBV7-2 and TRBJ1-2; D call uncertain. V lost 1 base and J lost 2, with 8 bases in between. Germline V gene data show CDR1 as SGHTA and CDR2 as FQGNSA. This CDR3 region has 14 residues. The CDR3 protein is CASSLGGSNYGYTF. The CDR3 DNA reads as TGTGCCAGCAGCTTAGGAGGGTCGAACTATGGCTACACCTTC.

V is TRBV5-4 and J is TRBJ1-1; 10 bases align to TRBD1. The germline V gene encodes CDR1 SGHNT and CDR2 YYREEE (reference sequence). CDR3 length: 16 amino acids. V lost 3 bases and J lost 6; bases outside the gene matches: 11. Here the CDR3 DNA reads TGTGCCAGCAGCTATGACAGGGGGCGGTTAGTATCTGAAGCTTTCTTT. Translation gives CASSYDRGRLVSEAFF.

This chain links TRBV18 with TRBJ1-1; the D gene is possibly TRBD1 (6 bases). Germline CDR1 is KGHSH and CDR2 is LQKENI. This CDR3 contains 15 residues. V lost 4 bases and J lost 2, with 14 bases in between. CDR3 nucleotide sequence: TGTGCCAGCTCACAGGCGTACAGGGATAACACTGAAGCTTTCTTT. Its protein is CASSQAYRDNTEAFF.

This clone appeared a single time. The rearrangement uses TRBV19 and TRBJ2-6; 10 nucleotides match TRBD1. This CDR3 contains 20 residues. Trimming removed 4 bases from V and 0 bases from J; junction bases left unmatched: 12. The germline gives CDR1 LNHDA, CDR2 SQIVND (reference sequence). CDR3 in amino acids: CASSTSPGQGTFSGANVLTF. CDR3 bases: TGTGCCAGTAGTACCTCGCCGGGACAGGGGACCTTCTCTGGGGCCAACGTCCTGACTTTC. The full variable domain, its missing parts supplied by reference TRBV19 and TRBJ2-6, is DGGITQSPKYLFRKEGQNVTLSCEQNLNHDAMYWYRQDPGQGLRLIYYSQIVNDFQKGDIAEGYSVSREKKESFPLTVTSAQKNPTAFYLCASSTSPGQGTFSGANVLTFGAGSRLTVL.

The sample holds one count of this clone. The chain couples TRBV19 to TRBJ2-3; perhaps TRBD2 as D (5 bases). CDR1 and CDR2 from the germline V gene are LNHDA and SQIVND (reference sequence). With 1 base removed from V and 2 bases from J, the gap between germline ends came to 10 bases. The CDR3 totals 15 residues. CDR3 nucleotide sequence: TGTGCCAGTAGTATAGGGGGAGTCCTCACAGATACGCAGTATTTT. Amino acid sequence: CASSIGGVLTDTQYF.

This clone was observed a few times. A read error may produce the germline difference seen at one junction end. The chain combines TRBV19 with TRBJ1-5, with D unresolved. The germline gives CDR1 LNHDA, CDR2 SQIVND (reference sequence). This CDR3 is 16 amino acids long. CDR3 protein: CASSTPTRARQSAPAF. In DNA, the CDR3 is TGTGCCAGTAGTACCCCGACGCGAGCGAGGCAATCAGCCCCAGCATTT.

The J gene is TRBJ2-4, the V gene TRBV7-2, with D possibly TRBD1 on 7 matching bases. This CDR3 is 16 amino acids long. V lost 3 bases and J 1 base, leaving 13 bases between the germline ends. Germline V gives CDR1 SGHTA, CDR2 FQGNSA. Here the CDR3 reads CASSLEGALAKNIQYF. CDR3 coding DNA: TGTGCCAGCAGCTTGGAGGGGGCCCTTGCCAAAAACATTCAGTACTTC.

J is TRBJ2-7 and V is TRBV5-1; D call uncertain. V lost 3 bases, J lost 3 bases, and 4 bases lay in between. The CDR3 is 11 amino acids. The germline gives CDR1 SGHRS, CDR2 YFSETQ. The CDR3 is CASSSSYEQYF. As DNA, the CDR3 is TGCGCCAGCAGCTCCAGCTACGAGCAGTACTTC.

The table lists this clone with a few counts. The genes are TRBV10-3 and TRBJ2-1; TRBD2 matches at 12 bases. Germline CDR1 is ENHRY and CDR2 is SYGVKD. J lost 0 bases, V lost 6 bases, and 12 bases had no gene match. The CDR3 is made up of 19 amino acids. The CDR3 here is CAISPTGTSGFSSYNEQFF. The CDR3 nucleotides read TGTGCCATCAGCCCCACCGGGACTAGCGGGTTTAGCTCCTACAATGAGCAGTTCTTC.

This clone appeared a single time. V usage is TRBV4-2 and J usage is TRBJ1-1; possible D gene TRBD1, 6 bases. This CDR3 is 14 amino acids long. Germline CDR1 is LGHNA and CDR2 is YNFKEQ. Deletions cut 4 bases from V and 2 bases from J, with 11 bases between. In nucleotides, the CDR3 is TGTGCCAGCAGCCTTCGACAGGAAAACACTGAAGCTTTCTTT. It codes for CASSLRQENTEAFF.

J is TRBJ2-5 and V is TRBV6-2 or TRBV6-3; TRBD2 aligns across 9 bases. This CDR3 comprises 17 residues. From germline, CDR1 is MNHEY and CDR2 SVGEGT. J was trimmed by 2 bases and V by 6 bases; bases with no gene match: 13. CDR3 in amino acids: CASSLLPGGGEQETQYF. The CDR3 DNA sequence: TGTGCCAGCAGCCTTCTCCCCGGCGGGGGGGAACAAGAGACCCAGTACTTC.